Below, 21 T cell receptor beta chains from the same sample are listed, as sequenced in a study of T-cell memory formation after mild COVID-19. Each CDR3 protein is one row after TCRdb ran MiXCR on the 5' RACE reads. The sample has hundreds of thousands of distinct CDR3 sequences; about a fifth are singletons. Specimen: PBMCs or a T cell subset sorted from them (not recorded which). The receptors stem from an adult woman who had mild COVID-19 (a few samples of this study predate the infection). Cell type and time point are not known.

The chain joins TRBV24-1 to TRBJ2-6; D is undetermined. Trimming removed 1 base from V and 4 bases from J, with 10 bases in between. From germline, CDR1 is KGHDR and CDR2 SFDVKD. The CDR3 loop spans 16 amino acids. CDR3 in DNA: TGTGCCACCAGTGATTTCCGGGCTCCCGGGGCCAACGTCCTGACTTTC. Its protein is CATSDFRAPGANVLTF.

The chain is built from TRBV20-1 and TRBJ2-2; D is ambiguous. Germline assignment: CDR1 DFQATT and CDR2 SNEGSKA (reference sequence). The CDR3 runs to 12 residues. Trimming removed 4 bases from V and 1 base from J, with 4 bases in between. The DNA of the CDR3 is TGCAGTGCTACGGGGAACACCGGGGAGCTGTTTTTT. This gives the protein CSATGNTGELFF.

The chain couples TRBV20-1 to TRBJ1-1, with TRBD1 as a possible D gene (6 bases). Between the trimmed V and J ends, which lost 3 bases and 4 bases, there was a span of 12 bases. The CDR3 totals 13 residues. CDR1 is DFQATT, CDR2 SNEGSKA, per germline (reference sequence). DNA for the CDR3: TGCAGTGCTAGCTCAGGGGTGGGCACTGAAGCTTTCTTT. Translating it yields CSASSGVGTEAFF.

The chain joins TRBV9 to TRBJ1-6, with TRBD1 matching over 11 bases. CDR1 and CDR2 (germline): SGDLS, YYNGEE. CDR3 length: 16 amino acids. With 2 bases clipped from V and 7 bases from J, the junction kept 5 bases outside the gene matches. DNA for the CDR3: TGTGCCAGCAGCGTCCGGGACAGGGGGTCAAATTCACCCCTCCACTTT. Its protein product is CASSVRDRGSNSPLHF.

The CDR3 bases are TGTGCCAGCAGCTTACGGGACAGGCGCAATCAGCCCCAGCATTTT. This translates into CASSLRDRRNQPQHF. This chain uses TRBV5-6 with TRBJ1-5; 8 nucleotides align to TRBD1. Germline V gene lookup returns CDR1 SGHDT and CDR2 YYEEEE. This CDR3 region has 15 residues. The trim removed 2 bases at V and 2 bases at J, leaving 3 bases unmatched.

This clonotype showed up many times. V gene TRBV20-1 combines with J gene TRBJ2-2; D is undetermined. The CDR3 runs 16 residues. The germline V gene has CDR1 DFQATT and CDR2 SNEGSKA (reference sequence). Trimming removed 0 bases at V and 1 base at J, with 12 bases between. CDR3 residues: CSARDPRRRNTGELFF. The CDR3 bases are TGCAGTGCTAGAGATCCTCGAAGACGGAACACCGGGGAGCTGTTTTTT.

The table lists this clonotype with many counts. This chain joins TRBV7-2 and TRBJ2-3, with 9 positions matching TRBD2. The V and J ends lost 0 bases and 4 bases, in that order; junction bases with no gene match: 8. The CDR3 sequence is 17 residues long. CDR1 SGHTA and CDR2 FQGNSA come from the germline V gene. The chain's CDR3 is CASSLANSGRSADTQYF. In DNA form, the CDR3 reads TGTGCCAGCAGCTTAGCAAATAGCGGGAGATCTGCAGATACGCAGTATTTT.

This clonotype was counted only a few times. The V gene is TRBV5-1, the J gene TRBJ2-5; the match to TRBD2 covers 8 bases. CDR3 length: 15 residues. Germline lookup yields CDR1 SGHRS and CDR2 YFSETQ. The V gene end was trimmed by 4 bases and the J gene end by 5 bases; junction bases not matched to a gene: 10. Written as DNA, the CDR3 is TGCGCCAGCAGCCCAGGAGTAGCGGGGAGTGAGACCCAGTACTTC. It specifies CASSPGVAGSETQYF.

This clonotype came up a few times. The rearrangement links TRBV7-3 to TRBJ2-1; no clear D. The CDR3 is 12 residues long. In germline, CDR1 is SGHTA, CDR2 FQGTGA. V lost 8 bases and J lost 8, with 13 bases in between. The CDR3 nucleotides are TGTGCCAGCGGATCTGGGTTCGATGAGCAGTTCTTC. Translated, it gives CASGSGFDEQFF.

Turning to this clonotype: A read error may account for a junction end that differs from germline. The chain joins TRBV7-9 to TRBJ2-5; no clear D gene. Germline V gene data show CDR1 as SEHNR and CDR2 as FQNEAQ (reference sequence). CDR3 size: 9 residues. CDR3: CASSLNNHF. As DNA, the CDR3 is TGTGCCAGCAGCTTAAACAACCACTTC.

This clonotype was counted only a few times. The chain uses TRBV7-2 and TRBJ1-1; D is possibly TRBD1 (6 bases). CDR3 length: 15 residues. V shed 5 bases and J shed 5 bases, with 18 bases lying between them. Per germline, CDR1 SGHTA and CDR2 FQGNSA. In DNA, the CDR3 is TGTGCCAGCAGCAGAGTAGGGGGGTCGGGAACTGAAGCTTTCTTT. Its protein is CASSRVGGSGTEAFF.

The J gene is TRBJ2-7, the V gene TRBV11-1; 7 bases agree with TRBD2. The CDR3 runs to 17 residues. Trimming cost V 5 bases and J 0 bases; bases outside gene matches: 13. CDR1 is SGHAT and CDR2 is FQDESV in the germline V gene (reference sequence). In DNA, the CDR3 is TGTGCCAGCAGCCCGCCCCCATCCGCGGGAGTCTCCTACGAGCAGTACTTC. Translated, it gives CASSPPPSAGVSYEQYF.

The chain uses TRBV18 and TRBJ1-2; 9 bases align to TRBD1. After removal of 2 bases from V and 5 bases from J, the junction contained 3 bases not matched to a gene. The CDR3 runs 14 residues. In germline, CDR1 is KGHSH, CDR2 LQKENI. CDR3 residues: CASSPGQGTYGYTF. CDR3 nucleotide sequence: TGTGCCAGCTCACCAGGACAGGGGACTTATGGCTACACCTTC.

This clonotype occurred a few times. The chain combines TRBV12-3 or TRBV12-4 with TRBJ2-1; 7 bases fit TRBD2. The CDR3 loop spans 15 amino acids. V shed 3 bases and J 4 bases; nucleotides not matched to a gene: 6. As DNA, the CDR3 is TGTGCCAGCAGTTTTTGGGCGGGGGTGTACAATGAGCAGTTCTTC. This sequence encodes CASSFWAGVYNEQFF.

This clonotype occurred a few times. The gene calls are TRBV18 and TRBJ2-7; D tentatively fits TRBD1 or TRBD2 (5 bases each). This CDR3 comprises 14 residues. Germline CDR1 is KGHSH and CDR2 is LQKENI. V was trimmed by 3 bases and J by 3 bases, leaving 12 bases between them. CDR3 sequence: CASSPSRGRYEQYF. Here the CDR3 DNA reads TGTGCCAGCTCACCGTCCCGGGGACGCTACGAGCAGTACTTC.

This clonotype turned up a few times. V and J are TRBV7-9 and TRBJ2-7, with D maybe TRBD1 (6 bases). CDR3 length equals 15 residues. CDR1 is SEHNR, CDR2 FQNEAQ, per germline (reference sequence). V was clipped by 0 bases and J by 4 bases, with 13 bases between them. CDR3 loop: CASSLAILGAYEQYF. CDR3 bases: TGTGCCAGCAGCTTAGCAATATTGGGGGCGTACGAGCAGTACTTC.

The CDR3 DNA sequence: TGTGCCAGCACGACGGGGACAGGGCTTCGGAGTAACTATGGCTACACCTTC. Its protein product is CASTTGTGLRSNYGYTF. The rearrangement joins TRBV7-8 to TRBJ1-2, with 9 bases fitting TRBD1. Germline CDR1 reads SGHVS; CDR2 reads FQNEAQ. The CDR3 is 17 amino acids. V lost 7 bases, J lost 1 base, and 13 bases stayed unmatched.

This clonotype has only a few counts. The chain employs TRBV20-1 and TRBJ2-3; TRBD2 matches 8 bases. The V segment lost 4 bases and the J segment 6 bases; nucleotides outside the gene matches: 9. The CDR3 covers 14 residues. Germline CDR1 reads DFQATT; CDR2 reads SNEGSKA (reference sequence). For the CDR3, the DNA is TGCAGTGCTACTAACTTCCGGGGGGGCGATACGCAGTATTTT. Translated, it gives CSATNFRGGDTQYF.

The V gene is TRBV5-4, the J gene TRBJ2-7, with TRBD1 identical over 8 bases. Germline CDR1 reads SGHNT; CDR2 reads YYREEE (reference sequence). Germline trimming cut 2 bases from V and 6 bases from J; bases unmatched to any gene: 7. The CDR3 consists of 14 residues. The CDR3 is CASSLPGQAGEQYF. As DNA, the CDR3 is TGTGCCAGCAGCTTACCGGGACAGGCAGGCGAGCAGTACTTC. Full variable domain (rest looked up from reference TRBV5-4 and TRBJ2-7): ETGVTQSPTHLIKTRGQQVTLRCSSQSGHNTVSWYQQALGQGPQFIFQYYREEENGRGNFPPRFSGLQFPNYSSELNVNALELDDSALYLCASSLPGQAGEQYFGPGTRLTVT.

V is TRBV12-3 or TRBV12-4 and J is TRBJ2-7; TRBD1 matches 7 bases. The V gene end was trimmed by 3 bases and the J gene end by 3 bases; junction bases not matched to a gene: 2. The CDR3 extends over 13 amino acids. CDR3 protein: CASSFGDSYEQYF. CDR3 in DNA: TGTGCCAGCAGTTTTGGGGACAGCTACGAGCAGTACTTC.

The chain recombines TRBV27 with TRBJ2-7; 12 bases match TRBD1. The CDR3 loop spans 16 amino acids. J lost 6 bases, V lost 10 bases, and 16 bases had no gene match. Germline CDR1 is MNHEY and CDR2 is SMNVEV (reference sequence). CDR3 region: CAIRRSGTGGLREQYF. For the CDR3, the DNA is TGTGCCATCCGACGTAGCGGGACAGGGGGCTTGCGCGAGCAGTACTTC.